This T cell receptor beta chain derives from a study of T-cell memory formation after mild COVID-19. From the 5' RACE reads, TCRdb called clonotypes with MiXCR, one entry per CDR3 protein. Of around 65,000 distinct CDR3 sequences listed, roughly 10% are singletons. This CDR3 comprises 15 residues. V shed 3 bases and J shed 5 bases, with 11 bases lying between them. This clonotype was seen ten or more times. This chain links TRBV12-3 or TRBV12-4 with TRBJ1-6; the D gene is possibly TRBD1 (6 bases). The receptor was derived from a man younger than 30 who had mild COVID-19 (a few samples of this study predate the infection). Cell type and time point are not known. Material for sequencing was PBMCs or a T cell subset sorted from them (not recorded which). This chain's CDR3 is CASSFGQGNNSPLHF. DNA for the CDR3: TGTGCCAGCAGTTTTGGGCAGGGGAATAATTCACCCCTCCACTTT.